These 18 T cell receptor beta chains were sequenced from one sample in a study of blood T cell repertoires in COVID-19. Produced via immunoSEQ multiplex PCR; TCRdb's table is partial and in-frame only. The profile shows 120,000 to 150,000 clones, more than 70% of them singletons. Specimen: peripheral blood. These receptors were obtained from a human donor in a cohort sampled during active COVID-19.

This chain links TRBV30 with TRBJ2-1; 10 bases are shared with TRBD1. With V trimmed by 5 bases and J by 3 bases, 1 base remained unmatched. This CDR3 is 13 amino acids long. The germline gives CDR1 GTSNPN, CDR2 SVGIG (reference sequence). The CDR3 DNA reads as TGTGCCTGGGACAGGGGGCACTACAATGAGCAGTTCTTC. Translation gives CAWDRGHYNEQFF.

The rearrangement links TRBV12-3 or TRBV12-4 to TRBJ1-5; D gene unclear. With 4 bases removed from V and 1 base from J, the gap between germline ends came to 5 bases. The CDR3 is made up of 13 amino acids. CDR3 in DNA: TGTGCCAGCAGTTCTAACAGCAATCAGCCCCAGCATTTT. As protein: CASSSNSNQPQHF.

Only one count was recorded for this clone. The chain uses TRBV18 and TRBJ2-7; no reliable D call. CDR3 size: 14 residues. Trimming stripped 3 bases from V and 0 bases from J, with 9 bases between. CDR1 and CDR2 (germline): KGHSH, LQKENI. CDR3 loop: CASSPQVSSYEQYF. The CDR3, as DNA: TGTGCCAGCTCACCGCAGGTCAGCTCCTACGAGCAGTACTTC.

V gene TRBV9 combines with J gene TRBJ1-5, with D perhaps TRBD1 (6 bases). Trimming took off 2 bases at V and 0 bases at J, with 9 bases between the two ends. The germline V gene encodes CDR1 SGDLS and CDR2 YYNGEE. The CDR3 loop spans 15 amino acids. The chain's CDR3 is CASSVDSNSNQPQHF. CDR3 DNA sequence: TGTGCCAGCAGCGTGGACAGCAATAGCAATCAGCCCCAGCATTTT. Together with reference TRBV9 and TRBJ1-5, the CDR3 gives the full variable domain: DSGVTQTPKHLITATGQRVTLRCSPRSGDLSVYWYQQSLDQGLQFLIQYYNGEERAKGNILERFSAQQFPDLHSELNLSSLELGDSALYFCASSVDSNSNQPQHFGDGTRLSIL.

The chain has TRBV18 and TRBJ2-2; 10 bases are a match to TRBD1. The CDR3 runs 15 residues. Germline CDR1 reads KGHSH; CDR2 reads LQKENI. V trimming: 5 bases; J trimming: 4 bases; junction bases outside the gene matches: 4. The CDR3 loop is CASSWGQGTTGELFF. CDR3 coding DNA: TGTGCCAGCTCATGGGGACAGGGGACCACCGGGGAGCTGTTTTTT.

The rearrangement uses TRBV14 and TRBJ1-1; 8 nucleotides agree with TRBD1. The length of the CDR3 is 14 residues. Trimming removed 4 bases from V and 5 bases from J; junction bases left unmatched: 6. Looked up from germline, CDR1 is SGHDN and CDR2 is FVKESK. CDR3: CASSLRTGRTEAFF. The DNA of the CDR3 is TGTGCCAGCAGCCTAAGGACAGGGAGGACTGAAGCTTTCTTT. The entire variable domain, with the rest obtained from reference TRBV14 and TRBJ1-1, is as follows: EAGVTQFPSHSVIEKGQTVTLRCDPISGHDNLYWYRRVMGKEIKFLLHFVKESKQDESGMPNNRFLAERTGGTYSTLKVQPAELEDSGVYFCASSLRTGRTEAFFGQGTRLTVV.

The V gene is TRBV7-9, the J gene TRBJ1-1, with TRBD1 matching 7 bases. This CDR3 is 14 amino acids long. After removal of 5 bases from V and 5 bases from J, the junction contained 8 bases not matched to a gene. CDR1 and CDR2 from the germline V gene are SEHNR and FQNEAQ (reference sequence). CDR3 in amino acids: CASSLSTGPTEAFF. The CDR3 DNA follows: TGTGCCAGCAGCCTTTCGACAGGGCCAACTGAAGCTTTCTTT. The full variable domain, rest sourced from reference TRBV7-9 and TRBJ1-1, is DTGVSQNPRHKITKRGQNVTFRCDPISEHNRLYWYRQTLGQGPEFLTYFQNEAQLEKSRLLSDRFSAERPKGSFSTLEIQRTEQGDSAMYLCASSLSTGPTEAFFGQGTRLTVV.

This sequence joins TRBV4-2 and TRBJ1-6, with TRBD1 matching over 8 bases. Trimming at V came to 1 base and at J to 9 bases, leaving 8 bases not matched to a gene. Germline V CDR1 and CDR2: LGHNA, YNFKEQ. The length of the CDR3 is 16 residues. The CDR3 bases are TGTGCCAGCAGCCAAGGAAGACCAGGGGGCTTTTCACCCCTCCACTTT. Translation gives CASSQGRPGGFSPLHF.

The rearrangement links TRBV12-5 to TRBJ1-1, with D possibly matching TRBD1 (6 bases). Trimming removed 1 base at V and 5 bases at J, with 11 bases between. The CDR3 length is 14 residues. Germline assignment: CDR1 LGHNT and CDR2 FRNRAP. CDR3 loop: CASGLGQEWTEAFF. DNA of the CDR3: TGTGCTAGTGGTTTGGGACAGGAGTGGACTGAAGCTTTCTTT.

The V call is TRBV27, the J call TRBJ1-2, with a weak D call TRBD1 (5 bases). The CDR3 is made up of 15 amino acids. V was shortened by 2 bases and J by 4 bases, with 14 bases between the two germline ends. CDR1 and CDR2 (germline): MNHEY, SMNVEV (reference sequence). This chain's CDR3 is CASSLTGGSFYGYTF. The CDR3 DNA sequence: TGTGCCAGCAGTTTAACTGGGGGGTCATTCTATGGCTACACCTTC.

The chain uses TRBV27 and TRBJ2-5; D is uncertain. There are 14 residues in the CDR3. Trimming removed 1 base from V and 0 bases from J, with 6 bases in between. Germline CDR1 MNHEY, CDR2 SMNVEV (reference sequence). Here the CDR3 DNA reads TGTGCCAGCAGTTTATATCTAAACCAAGAGACCCAGTACTTC. It yields the protein CASSLYLNQETQYF.

V is TRBV6-5 and J is TRBJ2-2; D possibly corresponds to TRBD2 (5 bases). The CDR3 has 14 residues. Germline lookup yields CDR1 MNHEY and CDR2 SVGAGI. Trimming stripped 4 bases from V and 3 bases from J, with 9 bases between. The CDR3 DNA reads as TGTGCCAGCAGTTTAAGGCGGGACACCGGGGAGCTGTTTTTT. The encoded protein is CASSLRRDTGELFF.

The DNA of the CDR3 is TGTGCCACCAGCAGAGATTTCCTGGGGCTGGGCAATCAGCCCCAGCATTTT. Amino acids: CATSRDFLGLGNQPQHF. The V call is TRBV15, the J call TRBJ1-5; perhaps TRBD1 as D (5 bases). The CDR3 contains 17 residues. Germline V gene sequence: CDR1 LNHNV, CDR2 YYDKDF (reference sequence). Trimming removed 0 bases at V and 2 bases at J, with 14 bases between. The full variable domain, with the rest looked up from reference TRBV15 and TRBJ1-5, is DAMVIQNPRYQVTQFGKPVTLSCSQTLNHNVMYWYQQKSSQAPKLLFHYYDKDFNNEADTPDNFQSRRPNTSFCFLDIRSPGLGDTAMYLCATSRDFLGLGNQPQHFGDGTRLSIL.

This chain joins TRBV4-2 and TRBJ2-3; tentatively, D is TRBD2 (5 bases). Trimming stripped 0 bases from V and 0 bases from J, with 10 bases between. Germline V lookup: CDR1 LGHNA, CDR2 YNFKEQ. The CDR3 length is 16 residues. Here the CDR3 reads CASSQDSRGSTDTQYF. CDR3 nucleotide sequence: TGTGCCAGCAGCCAAGATAGTCGCGGGAGCACAGATACGCAGTATTTT.

This chain joins TRBV30 and TRBJ2-7; D is perhaps TRBD1 (5 bases). V gave up 7 bases and J gave up 5 bases, with 12 bases separating them. Germline CDR1 reads GTSNPN; CDR2 reads SVGIG (reference sequence). CDR3 length equals 11 residues. CDR3 loop: CASQGWNEQYF. CDR3 nucleotides: TGTGCCTCGCAGGGTTGGAACGAGCAGTACTTC.

The chain uses TRBV5-5 and TRBJ1-2; TRBD1 might be the D (5 bases). The V gene lost 0 bases and the J gene lost 7 bases, with 16 bases spanning the gap. There are 15 residues in the CDR3. Germline V gives CDR1 SGHKS, CDR2 YYEKEE (reference sequence). The CDR3: CASSLVTGGVIGYTF. The CDR3, as DNA: TGTGCCAGCAGCTTGGTGACTGGGGGGGTCATTGGCTACACCTTC.

The V gene is TRBV18, the J gene TRBJ1-4; 9 bases match TRBD1. V dropped 3 bases and J dropped 0; count of bases not matched to a gene: 2. Germline loops: CDR1 KGHSH, CDR2 LQKENI. The CDR3 runs 16 residues. The CDR3 DNA sequence: TGTGCCAGCTCACCGGGACAGGGTTCAACTAATGAAAAACTGTTTTTT. Translated, it gives CASSPGQGSTNEKLFF.

V usage is TRBV19 and J usage is TRBJ1-5, with TRBD1 as a possible D gene (6 bases). The CDR3 is made up of 14 amino acids. Trimming cost V 2 bases and J 5 bases, with 10 bases left between them. The germline V gene encodes CDR1 LNHDA and CDR2 SQIVND (reference sequence). The CDR3 loop is CASSIRGTDQPQHF. The CDR3 coding sequence is TGTGCCAGTAGTATAAGGGGGACGGATCAGCCCCAGCATTTT.